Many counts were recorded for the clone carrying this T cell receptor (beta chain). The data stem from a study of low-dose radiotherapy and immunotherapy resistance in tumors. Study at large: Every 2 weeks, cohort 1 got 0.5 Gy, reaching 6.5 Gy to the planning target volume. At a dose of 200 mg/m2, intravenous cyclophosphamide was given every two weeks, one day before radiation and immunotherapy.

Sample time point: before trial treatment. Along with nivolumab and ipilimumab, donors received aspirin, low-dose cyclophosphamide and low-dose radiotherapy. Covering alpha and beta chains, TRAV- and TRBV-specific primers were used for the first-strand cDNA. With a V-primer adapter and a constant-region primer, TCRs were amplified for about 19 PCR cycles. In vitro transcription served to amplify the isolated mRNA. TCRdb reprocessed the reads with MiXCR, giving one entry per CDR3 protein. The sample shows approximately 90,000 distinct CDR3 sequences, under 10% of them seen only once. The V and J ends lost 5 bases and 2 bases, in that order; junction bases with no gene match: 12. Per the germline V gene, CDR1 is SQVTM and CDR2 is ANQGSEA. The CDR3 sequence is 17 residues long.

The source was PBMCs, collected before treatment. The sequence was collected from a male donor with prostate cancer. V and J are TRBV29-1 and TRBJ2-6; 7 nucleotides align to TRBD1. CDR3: CSVQEGRQGTGANVLTF. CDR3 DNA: TGCAGCGTTCAGGAAGGGCGACAGGGCACTGGGGCCAACGTCCTGACTTTC.